This TCR beta chain derives from a study of blood T cell repertoires in COVID-19. In the study overall: Collection of acute and convalescent COVID-19 samples took place in the United States, Italy and Spain. Nucleic acid was either cDNA or gDNA, and it came from T cells, B-cell-depleted T cells, or PBMCs.

V was trimmed by 3 bases and J by 6 bases, leaving 13 bases between them. The CDR3 covers 13 residues. Germline V lookup: CDR1 SGDLS, CDR2 YYNGEE. As originally analysed: Estimation of nucleated cell counts was performed using reference gene primer amplification. Only in-frame clones appear in the TCRdb table, and some are missing; sequencing was by immunoSEQ multiplex PCR. D and trimming were read from the DNA, whereas the V and J calls and clone size are those reported in that table. Of just over 250,000 clones listed, about 89% were seen once; the top ten hold around 9.5%. The sequence came from a man aged 35 to 55 who had recovered from COVID-19. The V call is TRBV9, the J call TRBJ2-7; possible D gene TRBD1, 6 bases. Sequencing was performed on peripheral blood. The DNA of the CDR3 is TGTGCCAGCAGCGATACCAGGGGTCGCGAGCAGTACTTC. It yields the protein CASSDTRGREQYF.